One and the same sample provided the 21 T cell receptor beta chains below, sequenced in a study of cytomegalovirus exposure and HLA in healthy donors. Both 60 Vbeta primers and 13 Jbeta primers went into the PCR. Sequenced by immunoSEQ multiplex PCR; TCRdb stores in-frame clones only, minus some. The repertoire holds over 200,000 clones, with roughly 90% as singletons. The sample comprised PBMCs. Receptors originate from a woman between 18 and 29 years old in good health and CMV-seronegative.

This chain joins TRBV4-2 and TRBJ1-3; a possible D gene is TRBD1 (5 bases). CDR1 and CDR2 (germline): LGHNA, YNFKEQ. CDR3 length: 15 residues. Trimming removed 0 bases at V and 2 bases at J, with 8 bases between. The DNA of the CDR3 is TGTGCCAGCAGCCAAGAAGGGGCTGCTGGAAACACCATATATTTT. Translated: CASSQEGAAGNTIYF.

V is TRBV27 and J is TRBJ1-2; weak D call: TRBD1 (5 bases). The CDR3 sequence is 19 residues long. Germline values: CDR1 MNHEY, CDR2 SMNVEV (reference sequence). Trimming left V 6 bases short and J 1 base short, with 27 bases between. Here the CDR3 DNA reads TGTGCCAGCAGGGCCAGCCGGGGGGTAATGAGGCAGCTTAACTATGGCTACACCTTC. Translation gives CASRASRGVMRQLNYGYTF.

CDR3 in amino acids: CASSPAGGGAGETQYF. Here the CDR3 DNA reads TGTGCCAGCAGCCCAGCTGGCGGGGGGGCGGGGGAGACCCAGTACTTC. The chain links TRBV5-4 to TRBJ2-5; 9 nucleotides line up with TRBD2. The length of the CDR3 is 16 residues. Trimming took 4 bases from V and 5 from J; bases not matched to a gene: 12. Germline V gene data show CDR1 as SGHNT and CDR2 as YYREEE (reference sequence).

J is TRBJ2-5 and V is TRBV10-3; tentatively, D is TRBD2 (6 bases). CDR1 and CDR2 (germline): ENHRY, SYGVKD. CDR3 length: 15 residues. V lost 6 bases to trimming and J lost 2 bases, with 16 bases between them. In nucleotides, the CDR3 is TGTGCCATCAGCGCTTCTTCGGCGGGACAAGAGACCCAGTACTTC. Protein sequence: CAISASSAGQETQYF.

This chain links TRBV19 with TRBJ1-6, with D uncertain. V shed 1 base and J shed 10 bases, with 11 bases lying between them. Germline CDR1 and CDR2: LNHDA and SQIVND (reference sequence). This CDR3 comprises 14 residues. The CDR3 coding sequence is TGTGCCAGTAGTATAGCTGGCGGAACCTCACCCCTCCACTTT. Protein sequence: CASSIAGGTSPLHF.

This clone was detected once. This sequence joins TRBV19 and TRBJ1-1; TRBD1 matches 8 bases. The CDR3 loop spans 18 amino acids. CDR1 and CDR2 (germline): LNHDA, SQIVND (reference sequence). J gave up 1 base and V 7 bases, and 17 bases lay outside the gene matches. Here the CDR3 reads CASINPPRGHSRNTEAFF. DNA of the CDR3: TGTGCCAGTATCAATCCGCCCAGGGGGCATAGTAGGAACACTGAAGCTTTCTTT. Drawing the rest from reference TRBV19 and TRBJ1-1, the complete variable domain is DGGITQSPKYLFRKEGQNVTLSCEQNLNHDAMYWYRQDPGQGLRLIYYSQIVNDFQKGDIAEGYSVSREKKESFPLTVTSAQKNPTAFYLCASINPPRGHSRNTEAFFGQGTRLTVV.

The DNA for the CDR3 is TGTGCCAGCAGCTCACGACTAGCTGAGACATCTCGGGAGACCCAGTACTTC. This sequence encodes CASSSRLAETSRETQYF. J is TRBJ2-5 and V is TRBV7-9, with 7 bases lining up with TRBD2. Germline V lookup: CDR1 SEHNR, CDR2 FQNEAQ (reference sequence). The CDR3 has 17 residues. V lost 4 bases and J lost 5; bases outside the gene matches: 16.

The gene calls are TRBV4-2 and TRBJ2-5; 7 bases are shared with TRBD1. TRBJ2-7 explains the end of the DNA better; the J call may be wrong. Germline V gives CDR1 LGHNA, CDR2 YNFKEQ. There are 16 residues in the CDR3. Here the CDR3 reads CASSQGDSDLSYEQYF. DNA for the CDR3: TGTGCCAGCAGCCAAGGGGACAGCGACCTCTCCTACGAGCAGTACTTC.

The rearrangement joins TRBV9 to TRBJ2-7; D is undetermined. V lost 4 bases and J 0 bases, leaving 14 bases between the germline ends. This CDR3 region has 15 residues. The germline V gene has CDR1 SGDLS and CDR2 YYNGEE. The CDR3 is CASSSQGGRSYEQYF. DNA of the CDR3: TGTGCCAGCAGCTCACAAGGTGGGCGCTCCTACGAGCAGTACTTC.

This chain connects TRBV27 to TRBJ2-1; 10 bases map to TRBD2. The CDR3 runs 13 residues. The V gene's germline CDR1 is MNHEY and CDR2 SMNVEV (reference sequence). Trimming took 6 bases from V and 7 from J; bases not matched to a gene: 3. DNA for the CDR3: TGTGCCAGCAGCAAGCGGGGGGGAAATGAGCAGTTCTTC. Amino acid sequence: CASSKRGGNEQFF.

This rearrangement joins TRBV5-4 to TRBJ2-7; no clear D. CDR3 length: 11 residues. Trimming cost V 3 bases and J 1 base, with 2 bases left between them. In germline, CDR1 is SGHNT, CDR2 YYREEE (reference sequence). The CDR3 coding sequence is TGTGCCAGCAGCTCATCCTACGAGCAGTACTTC. Amino acids: CASSSSYEQYF.

J is TRBJ2-1 and V is TRBV19; 8 positions match TRBD2. V lost 4 bases to trimming and J lost 3 bases; unmatched junction nucleotides: 2. This CDR3 spans 14 amino acids. Germline V gives CDR1 LNHDA, CDR2 SQIVND (reference sequence). The CDR3 loop reads CASSKLADYNEQFF. In nucleotides, the CDR3 is TGTGCCAGTAGTAAACTAGCGGACTACAATGAGCAGTTCTTC.

The J gene is TRBJ1-2, the V gene TRBV5-1; D is unresolved. This CDR3 spans 13 amino acids. Germline lookup yields CDR1 SGHRS and CDR2 YFSETQ. The ends were cut back, 3 bases at V and 8 bases at J, with 14 bases in the middle. CDR3 sequence (DNA): TGCGCCAGCAGCTCTTTGGGCCCCGAGGGCTACACCTTC. Residues: CASSSLGPEGYTF.

The J gene is TRBJ2-3, the V gene TRBV7-9, with a weak D call TRBD2 (6 bases). The CDR3 has 16 residues. CDR1 and CDR2 (germline): SEHNR, FQNEAQ (reference sequence). The germline V and J ends were trimmed by 5 bases and 0 bases, with 15 bases remaining between them. CDR3 protein: CASSPDWRESTDTQYF. CDR3 nucleotide sequence: TGTGCCAGCAGCCCAGATTGGCGGGAAAGCACAGATACGCAGTATTTT. Full variable domain (missing parts from reference TRBV7-9 and TRBJ2-3): DTGVSQNPRHKITKRGQNVTFRCDPISEHNRLYWYRQTLGQGPEFLTYFQNEAQLEKSRLLSDRFSAERPKGSFSTLEIQRTEQGDSAMYLCASSPDWRESTDTQYFGPGTRLTVL.

The rearrangement joins TRBV9 to TRBJ2-5; the match to TRBD2 covers 14 bases. Germline V gene data show CDR1 as SGDLS and CDR2 as YYNGEE. The V segment lost 4 bases and the J segment 4 bases; nucleotides outside the gene matches: 12. This CDR3 region has 18 residues. The CDR3 DNA reads TGTGCCAGCAGCCCCAACACTAAGACTAGCGGGAGGGTAGAGACCCAGTACTTC. It specifies CASSPNTKTSGRVETQYF.

This clone was found a few times. This chain links TRBV20-1 with TRBJ2-1; D is uncertain. The germline gives CDR1 DFQATT, CDR2 SNEGSKA (reference sequence). V dropped 6 bases and J dropped 12 bases, with 9 bases sitting between them. The CDR3 extends over 9 amino acids. The CDR3 coding sequence is TGCAGTGCCACCCCGGGGCAGTTCTTC. Its protein is CSATPGQFF.

The chain joins TRBV29-1 to TRBJ2-1, with TRBD2 matching over 7 bases. Germline loops: CDR1 SQVTM, CDR2 ANQGSEA. CDR3 size: 12 residues. Trimming cost V 3 bases and J 12 bases; bases outside gene matches: 8. The CDR3 reads CSVDERDRVQFF. The CDR3 nucleotides read TGCAGCGTTGACGAGCGGGATCGGGTGCAGTTCTTC.

This chain joins TRBV5-8 and TRBJ1-5; D possibly corresponds to TRBD1 (6 bases). Germline V CDR1 and CDR2: SGHTS, YDEGEE. This CDR3 is built from 15 residues. Between the trimmed V and J ends, which lost 6 bases and 1 base, there was a span of 14 bases. The CDR3 sequence is CASTKNRDSNQPQHF. CDR3 DNA sequence: TGTGCCAGCACCAAAAACAGGGACAGCAATCAGCCCCAGCATTTT. Full variable domain (remainder filled in from reference TRBV5-8 and TRBJ1-5): EAGVTQSPTHLIKTRGQQATLRCSPISGHTSVYWYQQALGLGLQFLLWYDEGEERNRGNFPPRFSGRQFPNYSSELNVNALELEDSALYLCASTKNRDSNQPQHFGDGTRLSIL.

The chain is built from TRBV4-3 and TRBJ2-7; 8 bases agree with TRBD2. Trimming took 3 bases from V and 3 from J; bases not matched to a gene: 10. The CDR3 is 16 amino acids. Per the germline V gene, CDR1 is LGHNA and CDR2 is YSLEER. The CDR3 sequence is CASSHYTSGDLYEQYF. CDR3 coding DNA: TGCGCCAGCAGCCATTATACTAGCGGAGACCTCTACGAGCAGTACTTC.

This rearrangement joins TRBV7-3 to TRBJ1-1; D is unresolved. Germline lookup yields CDR1 SGHTA and CDR2 FQGTGA. Trimming pared 2 bases from V and 4 bases from J, leaving 8 bases between. This CDR3 is built from 13 residues. Here the CDR3 DNA reads TGTGCCAGCAGCTTAGCGGTGAGCACTGAAGCTTTCTTT. Translating gives CASSLAVSTEAFF.

The chain recombines TRBV6-5 with TRBJ2-7, with D tentatively TRBD1 (5 bases). The CDR3 extends over 16 amino acids. Per germline, CDR1 MNHEY and CDR2 SVGAGI. V shed 0 bases and J shed 3 bases, with 15 bases lying between them. CDR3 loop: CASSYSKGRVSYEQYF. The CDR3 DNA follows: TGTGCCAGCAGTTACTCGAAAGGCAGGGTGAGCTACGAGCAGTACTTC.